A selection of T cell receptor beta chains follows, all from one sample in a study of blood T cells in healthy people across ages. TCRdb reprocessed the 5' RACE reads with MiXCR, giving one entry per CDR3 protein. The sample shows around 1,000,000 distinct CDR3 sequences, roughly a quarter of them seen only once. Separately, the same data were catalogued under a study of T cells of mothers and their children.

Sequencing input: blood. These TCRs come from a girl under 10 years old in good health. Each CDR3 is given with its conserved first and last residue. A D gene is named only where the DNA matches it firmly. Size is stated for part of the rows, as once, few or many counts, or as a class when the clone is expanded.

D	J	V	size	DNA	CDR3
NA	TRBJ2-5	TRBV10-3	few	TGTGCCATCAGTAGGGCGGGAGAGACCCAGTACTTC	CAISRAGETQYF
NA	TRBJ1-2	TRBV7-2	NA	TGTGCCAGCAGCTTGGACCCTCGGGACTATGGCTACACCTTC	CASSLDPRDYGYTF
NA	TRBJ2-2	TRBV4-1	NA	TGCGCCAGCAGCCAGGGGAGCTATGTCACCGGGGAGCTGTTTTTT	CASSQGSYVTGELFF
NA	TRBJ2-5	TRBV7-9	NA	TGTGCCAGCAGCCGTTCTGACAGCCCCCAAGAGACCCAGTACTTC	CASSRSDSPQETQYF
TRBD1	TRBJ1-4	TRBV7-9	NA	TGTGCCAGCAGTCGCTACTCCGGGACAGCCGATGAAAAACTGTTTTTT	CASSRYSGTADEKLFF
NA	TRBJ2-3	TRBV4-2	few	TGTGCCAGCAGCCCGAGGACAGCTGGAGATACGCAGTATTTT	CASSPRTAGDTQYF
NA	TRBJ2-1	TRBV20-1	NA	TGCAGTGCCGTCCCGCTGGCAGGGAGCTCCTACAATGAGCAGTTCTTC	CSAVPLAGSSYNEQFF
NA	TRBJ2-2	TRBV6-2/TRBV6-3	few	TGTGCCAGCACCTCCCCGCCCGGGGAGCTGTTTTTT	CASTSPPGELFF
TRBD1	TRBJ1-1	TRBV6-6	NA	TGTGCCAGCAAAGAAGGGGGCAACGAGGACACTGAAGCTTTCTTT	CASKEGGNEDTEAFF
NA	TRBJ2-1	TRBV15	NA	TGTGCCACCAGCCTGACCGCTACGAGACCTCTGAATGAGCAGTTCTTC	CATSLTATRPLNEQFF
NA	TRBJ2-1	TRBV7-3	NA	TGTGCCAGCAGCCCTACAGCGGGTGACTTCTCCTACAATGAGCAGTTCTTC	CASSPTAGDFSYNEQFF
TRBD2	TRBJ2-3	TRBV12-3/TRBV12-4	few	TGTGCCAGCAGTTTAAGAGCGGGAGGTCTTTCAGATACGCAGTATTTT	CASSLRAGGLSDTQYF
NA	TRBJ2-1	TRBV27	NA	TGTGCCAGCAGTGCCCTCCTCTCCGGGGTGGAGTCGGACAATGAGCAGTTCTTC	CASSALLSGVESDNEQFF
TRBD1	TRBJ2-7	TRBV14	NA	TGTGCCAGCAGCCCCCTAAGTGCAGGGGGAAAAAGGCTGAACGAGCAGTACTTC	CASSPLSAGGKRLNEQYF
NA	TRBJ2-3	TRBV5-5	NA	TGTGCCAGCAGCTTGTGGGCAGCCTCCGCCGTGGATACGCAGTATTTT	CASSLWAASAVDTQYF
NA	TRBJ2-3	TRBV12-3/TRBV12-4	NA	TGTGCCAGCAGTTTTTTCAACGCGGCCATAACAGATACGCAGTATTTT	CASSFFNAAITDTQYF
NA	TRBJ1-3	TRBV5-1	once	TGCGCCAGCAGCACCGAAACAGGGTACACCATATATTTT	CASSTETGYTIYF
NA	TRBJ2-6	TRBV5-1	few	TGCGCCAGCAGCTATCAACCGGACTCTGGGGCCAACGTCCTGACTTTC	CASSYQPDSGANVLTF
TRBD1	TRBJ2-7	TRBV29-1	NA	TGCAGCGTTGAGAATGGGACAGAGATTCAGTACTTC	CSVENGTEIQYF
TRBD2	TRBJ2-2	TRBV20-1	NA	TGCAGCGCTAGAGATCGGGTAGCGGGTCTCACCGGGGAGCTGCTTTTT	CSARDRVAGLTGELLF
NA	TRBJ1-1	TRBV4-3	NA	TGCGCCAGCAGCCAACTCCGAGGGGTTGGAACTGAAGCTTTCTTT	CASSQLRGVGTEAFF
NA	TRBJ2-7	TRBV12-3/TRBV12-4	few	TGTGCCAGCAGTATAGCTGTTACCGTCTCCTACGAGCAGTACTTC	CASSIAVTVSYEQYF
NA	TRBJ1-3	TRBV12-3/TRBV12-4	NA	TGTGCCAGCCGCCCTCAAATTACAGGCGGTGGAAACACCATATATTTT	CASRPQITGGGNTIYF
TRBD1	TRBJ2-1	TRBV6-6	few	TGTGCCAGCACCTCTCGACAGGGTCACTCCTACAATGAGCAGTTCTTC	CASTSRQGHSYNEQFF
NA	TRBJ2-1	TRBV7-3	NA	TGTGCCAGCAGCTTCCTCGGAAGCTCCTACAATGAGCAGTTCTTC	CASSFLGSSYNEQFF
NA	TRBJ2-7	TRBV7-9	NA	TGTGCCAGCAGCTTAGAGGTTTCAGGGGCCTACGAGCAGTACTTC	CASSLEVSGAYEQYF
NA	TRBJ1-2	TRBV4-3	few	TGCGCCAGCAGCCAAGATAGAGGGCGTAGCGGCTACACCTTC	CASSQDRGRSGYTF